The clone carrying this T cell receptor beta chain has just one count. Additional DNA sequences in this sample encode the identical CDR3. The V gene lost 0 bases and the J gene lost 8 bases, with 7 bases spanning the gap. CDR1 and CDR2 from the germline V gene are SEHNR and FQNEAQ (reference sequence). The CDR3 totals 12 residues. This record belongs to a study of blood T cell repertoires in COVID-19. Profiling relied on immunoSEQ multiplex PCR, and the TCRdb table lists in-frame clones only, not all of them. This sample has hundreds of thousands of clones, with more than 75% found just once. The J gene is TRBJ1-1, the V gene TRBV7-9; D ambiguous. The source is a man in his forties who had recovered from COVID-19. The sequenced sample was PBMCs or T cells enriched from blood (not recorded which). Written as DNA, the CDR3 is TGTGCCAGCAGCTTAGCTCGGCGGGAAGCTTTCTTT. Protein: CASSLARREAFF. The full variable domain, in which reference TRBV7-9 and TRBJ1-1 provide the parts outside the CDR3, is DTGVSQNPRHKITKRGQNVTFRCDPISEHNRLYWYRQTLGQGPEFLTYFQNEAQLEKSRLLSDRFSAERPKGSFSTLEIQRTEQGDSAMYLCASSLARREAFFGQGTRLTVV.